The 6 T cell receptor beta chains below were found in one sample sequenced in a study of CD8 T cells in Susac syndrome. RNA in amounts of roughly 0.5 to 1 ug was reverse transcribed with random hexamers. TCRdb reprocessed the immunoSEQ multiplex PCR reads via MiXCR and lists one record per CDR3 protein. The sample contains some 47,000 distinct CDR3 sequences, about 91% of which appear only once. What was sequenced was CD8+ T cells from PBMCs. The receptors come from a human donor in good health.

V and J are TRBV11-2 and TRBJ1-1, with D tentatively TRBD1 (6 bases). CDR3 size: 17 residues. The V gene's germline CDR1 is SGHAT and CDR2 FQNNGV. V was cut by 3 bases and J by 1 base, with 18 bases left in between. CDR3 region: CASSFWQGRGKNTEAFF. The CDR3 DNA reads as TGTGCCAGCAGCTTTTGGCAGGGGAGGGGGAAGAACACTGAAGCTTTCTTT.

This chain uses TRBV9 with TRBJ2-3, with a possible D match to TRBD1 (6 bases). The length of the CDR3 is 14 residues. Germline CDR1 SGDLS, CDR2 YYNGEE. V dropped 0 bases and J dropped 4 bases, with 9 bases sitting between them. CDR3 nucleotide sequence: TGTGCCAGCAGCGTAGACAGGACAGCAGATACGCAGTATTTT. Encoded protein: CASSVDRTADTQYF.

The rearrangement uses TRBV19 and TRBJ2-7; unclear D gene. From germline, CDR1 is LNHDA and CDR2 SQIVND (reference sequence). V was shortened by 5 bases and J by 6 bases, with 14 bases between the two germline ends. The CDR3 totals 13 residues. In nucleotides, the CDR3 is TGTGCCAGTAGTTCCCGAAGAGACCTCGAGCAGTACTTC. As protein: CASSSRRDLEQYF. The full variable domain, rest sourced from reference TRBV19 and TRBJ2-7, is DGGITQSPKYLFRKEGQNVTLSCEQNLNHDAMYWYRQDPGQGLRLIYYSQIVNDFQKGDIAEGYSVSREKKESFPLTVTSAQKNPTAFYLCASSSRRDLEQYFGPGTRLTVT.

This chain joins TRBV7-9 and TRBJ2-7, with 7 bases identical to TRBD2. The CDR3 runs to 15 residues. Germline assignment: CDR1 SEHNR and CDR2 FQNEAQ (reference sequence). J gave up 3 bases and V 5 bases, and 10 bases lay outside the gene matches. The CDR3 coding sequence is TGTGCCAGCAGCCCTGCCGTTCGGGAGGTCTACGAGCAGTACTTC. It translates to CASSPAVREVYEQYF.

The chain is built from TRBV19 and TRBJ2-3; D gene unclear. Trimming stripped 5 bases from V and 2 bases from J, with 14 bases between. The CDR3 is made up of 15 amino acids. Germline V lookup: CDR1 LNHDA, CDR2 SQIVND (reference sequence). The CDR3 protein is CASSQDGILTDTQYF. The CDR3 nucleotides read TGTGCCAGTAGTCAGGATGGGATTCTCACAGATACGCAGTATTTT. Filled out from reference TRBV19 and TRBJ2-3, the complete variable domain reads DGGITQSPKYLFRKEGQNVTLSCEQNLNHDAMYWYRQDPGQGLRLIYYSQIVNDFQKGDIAEGYSVSREKKESFPLTVTSAQKNPTAFYLCASSQDGILTDTQYFGPGTRLTVL.

The V and J genes are TRBV5-1 and TRBJ2-1, with D uncertain. CDR1 is SGHRS, CDR2 YFSETQ, per germline. Trimming pared 4 bases from V and 7 bases from J, leaving 12 bases between. The CDR3 runs 13 residues. The CDR3 DNA reads TGCGCCAGCAGCCTAAAACAGAGAAATGAGCAGTTCTTC. It codes for CASSLKQRNEQFF.